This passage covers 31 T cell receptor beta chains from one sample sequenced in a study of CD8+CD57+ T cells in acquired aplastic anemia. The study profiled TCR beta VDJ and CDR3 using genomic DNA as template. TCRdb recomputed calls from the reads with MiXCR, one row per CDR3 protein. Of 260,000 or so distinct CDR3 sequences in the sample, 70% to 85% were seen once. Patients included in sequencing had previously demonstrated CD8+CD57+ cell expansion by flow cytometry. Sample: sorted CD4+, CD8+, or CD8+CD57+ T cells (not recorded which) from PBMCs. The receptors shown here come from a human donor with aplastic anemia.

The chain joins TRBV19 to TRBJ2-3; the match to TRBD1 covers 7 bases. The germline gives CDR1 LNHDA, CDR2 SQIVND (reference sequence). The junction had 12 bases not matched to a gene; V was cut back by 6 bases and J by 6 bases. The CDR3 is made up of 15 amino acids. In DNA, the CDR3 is TGTGCCAGTAGCGTAGGGGGACAGTGTACCGATACGCAGTATTTT. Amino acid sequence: CASSVGGQCTDTQYF.

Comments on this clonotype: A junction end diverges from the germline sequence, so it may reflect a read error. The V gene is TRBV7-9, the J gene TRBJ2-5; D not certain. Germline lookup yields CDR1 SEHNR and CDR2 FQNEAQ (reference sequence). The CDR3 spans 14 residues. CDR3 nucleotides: TGTGCCACCAGCAGAAGAGGCGAGCAAGAGTCCCAGTACTTC. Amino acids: CATSRRGEQESQYF.

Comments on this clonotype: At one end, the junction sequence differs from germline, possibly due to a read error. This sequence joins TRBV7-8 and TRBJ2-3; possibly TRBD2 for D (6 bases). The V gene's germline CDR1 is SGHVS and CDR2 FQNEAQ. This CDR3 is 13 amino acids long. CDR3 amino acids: CASGDAGSATKQF. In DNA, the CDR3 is TGTGCCAGCGGGGACGCGGGAAGTGCTACGAAGCAGTTT. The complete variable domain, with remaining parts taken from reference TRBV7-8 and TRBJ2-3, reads GAGVSQSPRYKVAKRGQDVALRCDPISGHVSLFWYQQALGQGPEFLTYFQNEAQLDKSGLPSDRFFAERPEGSVSTLKIQRTQQEDSAVYLCASGDAGSATKQFGPGTRLTVL.

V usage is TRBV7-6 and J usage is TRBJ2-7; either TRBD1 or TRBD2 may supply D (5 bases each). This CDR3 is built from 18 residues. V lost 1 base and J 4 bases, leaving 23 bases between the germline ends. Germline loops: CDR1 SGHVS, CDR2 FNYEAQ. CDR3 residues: CASSLDGTTEAFFYEQYV. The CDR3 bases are TGTGCCAGCAGCTTAGACGGGACGACGGAAGCTTTCTTTTACGAGCAGTACGTC.

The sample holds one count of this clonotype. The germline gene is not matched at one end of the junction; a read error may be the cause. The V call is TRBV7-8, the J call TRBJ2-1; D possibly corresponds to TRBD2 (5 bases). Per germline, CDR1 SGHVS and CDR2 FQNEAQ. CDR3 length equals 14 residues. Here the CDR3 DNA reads TGTGCCAGCAGCTGGGAGCCAGGTGACACAGCCCTGTCCTTC. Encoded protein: CASSWEPGDTALSF.

CDR3 in DNA: TGTGCCAGCAGCTTAGAGGGTTGGGGTAGCAATCAGCCCCAGCATTTT. Its protein product is CASSLEGWGSNQPQHF. This sequence joins TRBV7-8 and TRBJ1-5; no reliable D call. Germline CDR1 reads SGHVS; CDR2 reads FQNEAQ. V was pared by 1 base and J by 0 bases, with 10 bases between. The CDR3 has 16 amino acids.

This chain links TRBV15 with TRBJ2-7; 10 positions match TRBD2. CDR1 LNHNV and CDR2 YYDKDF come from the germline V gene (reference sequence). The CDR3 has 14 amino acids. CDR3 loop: CARNLAGDSYEQYF. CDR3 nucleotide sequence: TGTGCTAGGAACCTAGCGGGGGACTCCTACGAGCAGTACTTC.

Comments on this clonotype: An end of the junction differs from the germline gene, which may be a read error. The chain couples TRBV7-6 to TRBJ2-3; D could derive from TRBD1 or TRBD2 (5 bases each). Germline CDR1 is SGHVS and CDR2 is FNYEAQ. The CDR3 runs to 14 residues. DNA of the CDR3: TGTGCCAGCAGCTTAGCGCACGGGACCGATAAGCACCATTTT. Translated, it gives CASSLAHGTDKHHF.

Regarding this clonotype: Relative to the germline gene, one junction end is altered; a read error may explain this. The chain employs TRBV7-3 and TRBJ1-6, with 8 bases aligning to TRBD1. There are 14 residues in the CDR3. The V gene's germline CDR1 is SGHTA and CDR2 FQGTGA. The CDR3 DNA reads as TGTGCCAGCAGCCCGGCAGGGGGCACCTACAATGAGCAGTTT. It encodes CASSPAGGTYNEQF.

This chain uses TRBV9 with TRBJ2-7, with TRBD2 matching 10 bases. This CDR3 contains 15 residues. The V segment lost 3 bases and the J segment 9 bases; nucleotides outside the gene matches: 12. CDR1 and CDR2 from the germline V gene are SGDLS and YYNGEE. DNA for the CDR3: TGTGCCAGCAGCGGAGGACTAGCGGACACAGATGCGCAGTACGTC. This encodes CASSGGLADTDAQYV.

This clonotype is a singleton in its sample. Written as DNA, the CDR3 is TGTGCCAGCAGCCCCTGGACTAGCGGGAGGGACGAGCGCTACACCTTC. This gives the protein CASSPWTSGRDERYTF. The chain couples TRBV9 to TRBJ1-2; D possibly corresponds to TRBD1 (5 bases). This CDR3 spans 16 amino acids. The germline V gene encodes CDR1 SGDLS and CDR2 YYNGEE. The V end was cut by 4 bases, the J end by 9 bases, with 25 bases between.

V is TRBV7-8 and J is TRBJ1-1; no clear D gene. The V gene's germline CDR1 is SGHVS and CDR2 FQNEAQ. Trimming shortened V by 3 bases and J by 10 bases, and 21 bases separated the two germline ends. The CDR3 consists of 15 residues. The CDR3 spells CASSLSGGGRDGAFF. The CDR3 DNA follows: TGTGCCAGCAGCTTGTCAGGCGGAGGGCGAGATGGAGCTTTCTTT.

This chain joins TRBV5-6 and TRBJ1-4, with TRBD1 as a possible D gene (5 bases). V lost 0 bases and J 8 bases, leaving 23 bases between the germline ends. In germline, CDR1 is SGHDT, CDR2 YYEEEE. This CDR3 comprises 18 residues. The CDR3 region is CASSLGGGKDLRWEKLFF. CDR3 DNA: TGTGCCAGCAGCTTGGGCGGGGGGAAAGACCTAAGATGGGAAAAACTGTTTTTT.

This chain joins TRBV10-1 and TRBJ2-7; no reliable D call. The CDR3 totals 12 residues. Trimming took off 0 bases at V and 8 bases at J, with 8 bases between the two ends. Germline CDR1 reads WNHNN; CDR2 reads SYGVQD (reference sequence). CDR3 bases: TGCGCCAGCAGTGAGTCGGGCCTTAAGCAGTACTTC. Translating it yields CASSESGLKQYF.

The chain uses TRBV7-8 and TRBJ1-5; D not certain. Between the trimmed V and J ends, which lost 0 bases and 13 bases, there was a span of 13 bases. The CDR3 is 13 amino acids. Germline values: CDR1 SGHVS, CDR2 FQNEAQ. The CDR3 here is CASSLAGSPDQHF. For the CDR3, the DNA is TGTGCCAGCAGCTTAGCGGGAAGTCCCGATCAGCATTTT.

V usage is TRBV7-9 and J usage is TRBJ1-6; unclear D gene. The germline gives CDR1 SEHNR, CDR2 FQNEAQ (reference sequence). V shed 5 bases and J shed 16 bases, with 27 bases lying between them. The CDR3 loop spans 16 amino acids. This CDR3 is CASSADAETQYFPLHF. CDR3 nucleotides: TGTGCCAGCAGCGCAGACGCAGAGACCCAGTACTTCCCGCTCCACTTT.

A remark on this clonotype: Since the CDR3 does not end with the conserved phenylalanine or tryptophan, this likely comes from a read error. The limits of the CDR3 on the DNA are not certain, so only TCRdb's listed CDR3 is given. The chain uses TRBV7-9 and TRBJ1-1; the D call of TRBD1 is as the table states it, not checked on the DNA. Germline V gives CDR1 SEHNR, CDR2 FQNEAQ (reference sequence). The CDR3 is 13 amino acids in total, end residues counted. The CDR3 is CASSDGGVGGSFD.

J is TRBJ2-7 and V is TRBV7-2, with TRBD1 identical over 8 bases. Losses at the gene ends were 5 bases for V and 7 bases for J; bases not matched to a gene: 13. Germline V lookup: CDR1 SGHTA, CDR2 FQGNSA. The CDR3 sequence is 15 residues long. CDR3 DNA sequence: TGTGCCAGCAGCGTAGACAGGGGCCTCTACAATGAGCAGTACGTC. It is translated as CASSVDRGLYNEQYV.

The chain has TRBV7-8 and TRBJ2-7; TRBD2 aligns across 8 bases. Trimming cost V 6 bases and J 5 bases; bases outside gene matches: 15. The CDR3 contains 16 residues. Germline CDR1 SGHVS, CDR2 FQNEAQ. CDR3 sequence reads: CASRIPGGANLDEQYV. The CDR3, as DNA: TGTGCCAGCAGGATACCGGGAGGGGCGAACCTGGACGAGCAGTACGTC.

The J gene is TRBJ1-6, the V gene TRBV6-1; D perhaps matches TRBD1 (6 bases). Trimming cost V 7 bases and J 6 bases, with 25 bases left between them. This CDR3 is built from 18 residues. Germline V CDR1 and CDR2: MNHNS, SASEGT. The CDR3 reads CASKPKPGTRILNSPLHF. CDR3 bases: TGTGCCAGCAAGCCGAAACCCGGGACAAGGATTCTTAATTCACCCCTCCACTTT.

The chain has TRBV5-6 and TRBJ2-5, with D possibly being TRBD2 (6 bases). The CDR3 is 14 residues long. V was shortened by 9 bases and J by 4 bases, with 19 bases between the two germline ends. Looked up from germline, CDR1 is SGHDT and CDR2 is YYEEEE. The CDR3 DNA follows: TGTGCCAACTCGGTGGGAGGTAAAAGAGAGACCCAGTACTTC. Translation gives CANSVGGKRETQYF.

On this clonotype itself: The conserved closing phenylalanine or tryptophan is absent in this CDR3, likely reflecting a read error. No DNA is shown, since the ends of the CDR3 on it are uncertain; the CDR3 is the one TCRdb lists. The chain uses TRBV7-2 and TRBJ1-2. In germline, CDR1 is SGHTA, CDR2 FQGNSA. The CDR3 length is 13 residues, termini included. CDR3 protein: CASSLAVGADTQY.

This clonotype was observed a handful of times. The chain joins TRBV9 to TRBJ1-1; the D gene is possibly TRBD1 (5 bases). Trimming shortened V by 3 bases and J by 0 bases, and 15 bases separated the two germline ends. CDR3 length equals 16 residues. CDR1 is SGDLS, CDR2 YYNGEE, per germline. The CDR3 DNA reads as TGTGCCAGCAGCGGGGGGGATTATCCAATGAACACTGAAGCTTTCTTT. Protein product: CASSGGDYPMNTEAFF. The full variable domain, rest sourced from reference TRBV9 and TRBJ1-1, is DSGVTQTPKHLITATGQRVTLRCSPRSGDLSVYWYQQSLDQGLQFLIQYYNGEERAKGNILERFSAQQFPDLHSELNLSSLELGDSALYFCASSGGDYPMNTEAFFGQGTRLTVV.

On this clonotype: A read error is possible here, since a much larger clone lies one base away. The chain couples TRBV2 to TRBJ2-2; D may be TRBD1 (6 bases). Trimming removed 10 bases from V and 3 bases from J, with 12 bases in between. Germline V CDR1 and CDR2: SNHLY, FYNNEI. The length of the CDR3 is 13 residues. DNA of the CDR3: TGTGCCACCGGTGCAGGGGACACCGGGGAGCTGTTTTTT. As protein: CATGAGDTGELFF. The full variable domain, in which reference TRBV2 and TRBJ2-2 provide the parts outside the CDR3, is EPEVTQTPSHQVTQMGQEVILRCVPISNHLYFYWYRQILGQKVEFLVSFYNNEISEKSEIFDDQFSVERPDGSNFTLKIRSTKLEDSAMYFCATGAGDTGELFFGEGSRLTVL.

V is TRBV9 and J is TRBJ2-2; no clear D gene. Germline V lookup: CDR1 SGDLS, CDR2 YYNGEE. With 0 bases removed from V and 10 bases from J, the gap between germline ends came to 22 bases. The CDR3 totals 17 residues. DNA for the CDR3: TGTGCCAGCAGCGTAGGGACCGCCCGAAATCACCCCCAGGAGCTGTTTTTT. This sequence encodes CASSVGTARNHPQELFF.

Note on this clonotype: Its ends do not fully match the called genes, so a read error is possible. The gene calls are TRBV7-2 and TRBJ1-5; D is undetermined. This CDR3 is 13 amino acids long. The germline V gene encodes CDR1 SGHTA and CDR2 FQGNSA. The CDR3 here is CASSLPPDQPAHF. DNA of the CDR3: TGCGCCAGCAGCCTTCCACCGGACCAGCCCGCGCATTTT.

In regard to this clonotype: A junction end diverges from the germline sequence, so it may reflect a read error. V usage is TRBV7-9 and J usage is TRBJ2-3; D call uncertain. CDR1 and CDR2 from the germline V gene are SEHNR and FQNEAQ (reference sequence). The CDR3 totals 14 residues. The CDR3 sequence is CASSLAETQYSGPF. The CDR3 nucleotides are TGTGCCAGCAGCTTAGCAGAGACCCAGTACTCCGGGCCATTT.

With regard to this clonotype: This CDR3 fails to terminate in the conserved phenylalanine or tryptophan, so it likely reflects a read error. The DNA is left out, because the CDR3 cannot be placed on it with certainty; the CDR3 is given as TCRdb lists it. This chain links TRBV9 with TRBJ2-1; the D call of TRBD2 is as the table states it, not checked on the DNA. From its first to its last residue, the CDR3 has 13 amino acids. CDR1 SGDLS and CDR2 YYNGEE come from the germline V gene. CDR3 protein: CASSVDAGAGNEH.

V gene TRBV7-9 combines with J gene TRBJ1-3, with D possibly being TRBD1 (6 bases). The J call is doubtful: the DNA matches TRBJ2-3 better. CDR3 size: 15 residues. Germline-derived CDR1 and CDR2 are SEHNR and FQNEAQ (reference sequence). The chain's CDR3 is CASSHAPGDHNEQYF. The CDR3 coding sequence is TGTGCCAGCAGCCATGCGCCAGGGGACCACAATGAGCAGTATTTT.

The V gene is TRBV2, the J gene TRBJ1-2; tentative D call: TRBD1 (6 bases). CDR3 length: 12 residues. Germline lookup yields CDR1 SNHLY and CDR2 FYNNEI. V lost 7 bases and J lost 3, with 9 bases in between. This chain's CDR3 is CASNNRDYGYTF. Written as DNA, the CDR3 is TGTGCCAGCAATAACAGGGACTATGGCTACACCTTC.

The CDR3 reads CASSSRDSASYNSPLHF. The CDR3 DNA is TGTGCCAGCAGCTCCCGGGACAGCGCCTCCTATAATTCACCCCTCCACTTT. The chain uses TRBV5-6 and TRBJ1-6; 7 bases line up with TRBD1. Germline V gene data show CDR1 as SGHDT and CDR2 as YYEEEE. With V trimmed by 3 bases and J by 0 bases, 6 bases remained unmatched. This CDR3 is 17 amino acids long.